This is a list of T cell receptor beta chains from one sample in a study of radiation and T cells in renal cell carcinoma. TCRdb keeps only in-frame clones here, not all; method: immunoSEQ multiplex PCR. The sample holds approximately 170,000 clones, about 85% seen once. Sample: blood, taken from a patient whose treatment included radiotherapy and nephrectomy. The receptors derive from a woman aged 45-59 years with renal cell carcinoma. CDR3s include the opening cysteine and the closing phenylalanine or tryptophan. The order of the fields is clone size, V gene, J gene, D gene, CDR3 protein, CDR3 DNA. D genes are given only for firm matches. Rows give clone size only sometimes, using once, few, many, or a class for an expanded clone.

-	TRBV6-6	TRBJ2-7	-	CASSPDYGRSYEQYF	TGTGCCAGCAGCCCAGACTATGGCCGGTCCTACGAGCAGTACTTC
-	TRBV2	TRBJ2-1	-	CASSERSLYNEQFF	TGTGCCAGCAGTGAAAGGTCGCTCTACAATGAGCAGTTCTTC
-	TRBV6-6	TRBJ2-5	-	CASSLPDGETQYF	TGTGCCAGCAGTTTACCGGATGGGGAGACCCAGTACTTC
-	TRBV6-1	TRBJ1-5	-	CATSNRDTSNQPQHF	TGTGCCACTTCAAACCGGGACACCTCCAATCAGCCCCAGCATTTT
-	TRBV15	TRBJ1-4	-	CATSRQLRNEKLFF	TGTGCCACCAGCAGACAGCTGAGGAATGAAAAACTGTTTTTT
-	TRBV4-1	TRBJ1-1	TRBD1	CASSLTGELNTEAFF	TGCGCCAGCAGCCTGACAGGGGAATTGAACACTGAAGCTTTCTTT
-	TRBV7-9	TRBJ1-1	TRBD1	CASRPSGQTLVGAFF	TGTGCCAGCAGGCCTTCGGGACAGACGTTGGTAGGAGCTTTCTTT
-	TRBV5-6	TRBJ1-2	-	CASSYNYGYTF	TGTGCCAGTTCCTACAACTATGGCTACACCTTC
-	TRBV19	TRBJ1-5	-	CATGKIGTNQPQHF	TGTGCCACCGGTAAGATCGGGACCAATCAGCCCCAGCATTTT
-	TRBV6-6	TRBJ1-2	TRBD1	CATIRDTSGGYGYTF	TGTGCCACCATCAGGGATACTTCAGGGGGGTATGGCTACACCTTC
-	TRBV6-1	TRBJ2-3	-	CASGETDTQYF	TGTGCCAGCGGGGAAACAGATACGCAGTATTTT
-	TRBV11-2	TRBJ1-5	TRBD1	CASSPGTGNFQPQHF	TGTGCCAGCAGCCCAGGGACAGGGAATTTTCAGCCCCAGCATTTT
-	TRBV7-8	TRBJ2-3	-	CASSPGQTDTQYF	TGTGCCAGCAGCCCAGGACAGACAGATACGCAGTATTTT
-	TRBV6-5	TRBJ1-4	-	CASSTRNEKLFF	TGTGCCAGCAGTACGCGAAATGAAAAACTGTTTTTT
-	TRBV5-6	TRBJ1-2	-	CASSSTRESLVGTF	TGTGCCAGCAGCTCTACACGCGAAAGCTTAGTAGGCACCTTC
-	TRBV2	TRBJ1-6	-	CASSGGSSSYNSPLHF	TGTGCCAGCAGTGGAGGGTCGAGCTCCTATAATTCACCCCTCCACTTT
-	TRBV11-2	TRBJ2-7	-	CASSSSGTYTYEQYF	TGTGCCAGCAGCTCCTCAGGCACCTATACCTACGAGCAGTACTTC
few	TRBV2	TRBJ1-2	-	CASRGDPTGNYGYTF	TGTGCCAGCAGGGGAGACCCGACGGGAAACTATGGCTACACCTTC
-	TRBV2	TRBJ1-2	-	CASSESQGSIYGYTF	TGTGCCAGCAGTGAAAGTCAGGGCAGTATCTATGGCTACACCTTC
once	TRBV11-2	TRBJ1-4	-	CASSFTLSLPTNEKLFF	TGTGCCAGCAGCTTTACATTGAGCCTTCCAACTAATGAAAAACTGTTTTTT
-	TRBV30	TRBJ2-4	TRBD1	CAWSEQGKNIQYF	TGTGCCTGGAGTGAACAGGGGAAAAACATTCAGTACTTC
once	TRBV29-1	TRBJ1-1	TRBD1	CSVRGTGNTEAFF	TGCAGCGTTCGGGGGACAGGGAACACTGAAGCTTTCTTT
-	TRBV5-8	TRBJ1-6	-	CASSFDYNSPLHF	TGTGCCAGCAGCTTCGATTATAATTCACCCCTCCACTTT
-	TRBV19	TRBJ2-5	-	CASSEVAQETQYF	TGTGCCAGTAGTGAGGTAGCCCAAGAGACCCAGTACTTC
once	TRBV14	TRBJ1-2	-	CASSRTVYGYTF	TGTGCCAGCAGTCGGACCGTATATGGCTACACCTTC
-	TRBV4-1	TRBJ1-2	-	CASSQGVWNYGYTF	TGCGCCAGCAGCCAGGGGGTTTGGAACTATGGCTACACCTTC
-	TRBV4-3	TRBJ1-5	-	CASSQDYGQNNQPQHF	TGCGCCAGCAGCCAAGACTACGGACAGAACAATCAGCCCCAGCATTTT
-	TRBV19	TRBJ1-4	-	CASKIGASYEKLFF	TGTGCCAGTAAAATAGGGGCGAGCTATGAAAAACTGTTTTTT
-	TRBV4-3	TRBJ2-3	TRBD2	CASSQDPAGGTDTQYF	TGCGCCAGCAGCCAAGATCCAGCGGGAGGCACAGATACGCAGTATTTT
-	TRBV6-5	TRBJ1-4	-	CASSYNEKLFF	TGTGCCAGCAGTTACAATGAAAAACTGTTTTTT